This T cell receptor (beta chain) was recovered during a study of radiation and T cells in renal cell carcinoma. Per the germline V gene, CDR1 is SNHLY and CDR2 is FYNNEI. Trimming removed 3 bases from V and 3 bases from J, with 9 bases in between. The CDR3 consists of 14 residues. Indicated time point: baseline pretreatment blood. Treatment defined: 15 Gy SBRT to primary tumor, nephrectomy 4 weeks later. The repertoire was sequenced with immunoSEQ multiplex PCR; TCRdb's copy has only in-frame clones and lacks some. The repertoire holds about 130,000 clones, with more than 70% as singletons. The source is a woman aged 45-59 years with renal cell carcinoma. Material: blood, obtained from a patient whose treatment included radiotherapy and nephrectomy. The chain joins TRBV2 to TRBJ1-5; weak D call: TRBD1 (5 bases). CDR3: CASSDRVANQPQHF. The CDR3, as DNA: TGTGCCAGCAGTGACAGGGTGGCCAATCAGCCCCAGCATTTT.